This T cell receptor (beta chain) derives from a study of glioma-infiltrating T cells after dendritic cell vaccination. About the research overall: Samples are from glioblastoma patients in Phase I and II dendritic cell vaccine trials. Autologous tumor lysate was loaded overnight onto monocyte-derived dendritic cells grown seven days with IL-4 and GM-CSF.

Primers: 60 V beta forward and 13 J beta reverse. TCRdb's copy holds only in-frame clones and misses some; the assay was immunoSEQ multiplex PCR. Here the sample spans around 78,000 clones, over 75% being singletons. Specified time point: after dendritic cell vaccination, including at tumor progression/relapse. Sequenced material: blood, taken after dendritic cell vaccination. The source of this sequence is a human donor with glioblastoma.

This CDR3 is CASSQDPLYGGVNQPQHF. As DNA, the CDR3 is TGTGCCAGCAGCCAAGATCCACTCTACGGCGGTGTAAATCAGCCCCAGCATTTT. This chain connects TRBV5-4 to TRBJ1-5; D is unclear. The CDR3 totals 18 residues. Germline assignment: CDR1 SGHNT and CDR2 YYREEE (reference sequence). Trimming removed 4 bases at V and 4 bases at J, with 24 bases between.